The 7 T cell receptor beta chains presented below share a single source sample, sequenced in a study of shared T cell receptors in the human thymus. Here immunoSEQ multiplex PCR was the method, and the copy in TCRdb shows in-frame clones only, minus some. Counted here are hundreds of thousands of clones, around 95% occurring once; the ten biggest clones make up roughly 0.021%. Specimen: thymocytes. These receptors all stem from a human donor.

The chain combines TRBV5-1 with TRBJ1-2; weak D call: TRBD1 (5 bases). Germline loops: CDR1 SGHRS, CDR2 YFSETQ. The ends were cut back, 0 bases at V and 8 bases at J, with 11 bases in the middle. The length of the CDR3 is 13 residues. The DNA for the CDR3 is TGCGCCAGCAGCTTGGGCGGGGGAGCAGGCTACACCTTC. Encoded protein: CASSLGGGAGYTF. Full variable domain (outside the CDR3, taken from reference TRBV5-1 and TRBJ1-2): KAGVTQTPRYLIKTRGQQVTLSCSPISGHRSVSWYQQTPGQGLQFLFEYFSETQRNKGNFPGRFSGRQFSNSRSEMNVSTLELGDSALYLCASSLGGGAGYTFGSGTRLTVV.

CDR3 nucleotides: TGTGCCACCAAAACAGGGGGCGATGCAGATACGCAGTATTTT. Translating it yields CATKTGGDADTQYF. The genes are TRBV28 and TRBJ2-3; 9 bases align to TRBD1. The V gene's germline CDR1 is MDHEN and CDR2 SYDVKM. CDR3 size: 14 residues. Unmatched junction bases numbered 9, after V lost 10 bases and J lost 4 bases.

This sequence joins TRBV5-6 and TRBJ1-5; D might be TRBD1 (6 bases). CDR1 and CDR2 (germline): SGHDT, YYEEEE. CDR3 length: 16 amino acids. Trimming took 1 base from V and 0 from J, leaving 11 bases between them. CDR3 DNA sequence: TGTGCCAGCAGCTTGAACAGGGAACATAGCAATCAGCCCCAGCATTTT. This sequence encodes CASSLNREHSNQPQHF.

This chain links TRBV6-6 with TRBJ1-1; D is perhaps TRBD1 (5 bases). The CDR3 has 14 amino acids. Per the germline V gene, CDR1 is MNHNY and CDR2 is SVGAGI (reference sequence). V lost 4 bases and J 8 bases, leaving 17 bases between the germline ends. The CDR3 nucleotides read TGTGCCAGCAGTTCCCGAACTTCACAGGAAGAAGCTTTCTTT. It codes for CASSSRTSQEEAFF.

The chain carries TRBV5-1 and TRBJ1-2; tentatively, D is TRBD1 (5 bases). CDR1 and CDR2 (germline): SGHRS, YFSETQ. Deletions cut 4 bases from V and 0 bases from J, with 16 bases between. This CDR3 spans 16 amino acids. The CDR3 is CASSPKQERSNYGYTF. DNA of the CDR3: TGCGCCAGCAGCCCTAAACAGGAGCGGTCTAACTATGGCTACACCTTC.

The chain uses TRBV27 and TRBJ2-1; maybe TRBD2 (5 bases). This CDR3 has 15 amino acids. Trimming shortened V by 7 bases and J by 5 bases, and 18 bases separated the two germline ends. Germline V gene data show CDR1 as MNHEY and CDR2 as SMNVEV (reference sequence). The CDR3 DNA follows: TGTGCCAGCACCACTTTAGCGACCACAAACAATGAGCAGTTCTTC. Amino acid sequence: CASTTLATTNNEQFF.

This chain uses TRBV28 with TRBJ1-1; TRBD1 agrees at 11 bases. Germline V gene lookup returns CDR1 MDHEN and CDR2 SYDVKM. The CDR3 loop spans 15 amino acids. V dropped 5 bases and J dropped 5; count of bases not matched to a gene: 7. CDR3 sequence reads: CASSPGTGGNTEAFF. DNA of the CDR3: TGTGCCAGCAGTCCCGGGACAGGGGGAAATACTGAAGCTTTCTTT.